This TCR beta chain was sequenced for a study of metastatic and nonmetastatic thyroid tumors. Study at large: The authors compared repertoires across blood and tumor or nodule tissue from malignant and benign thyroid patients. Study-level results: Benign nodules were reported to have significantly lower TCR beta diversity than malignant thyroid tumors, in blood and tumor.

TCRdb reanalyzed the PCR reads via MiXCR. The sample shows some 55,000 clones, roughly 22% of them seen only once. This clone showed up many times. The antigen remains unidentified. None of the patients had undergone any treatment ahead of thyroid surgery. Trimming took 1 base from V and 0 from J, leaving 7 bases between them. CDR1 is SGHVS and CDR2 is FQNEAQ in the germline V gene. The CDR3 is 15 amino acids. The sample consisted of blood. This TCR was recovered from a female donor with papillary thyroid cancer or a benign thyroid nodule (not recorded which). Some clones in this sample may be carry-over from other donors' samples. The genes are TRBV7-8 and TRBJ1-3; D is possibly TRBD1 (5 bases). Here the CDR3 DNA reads TGTGCCAGCAGCTTAGGGGGGAGCTCTGGAAACACCATATATTTT. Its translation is CASSLGGSSGNTIYF.